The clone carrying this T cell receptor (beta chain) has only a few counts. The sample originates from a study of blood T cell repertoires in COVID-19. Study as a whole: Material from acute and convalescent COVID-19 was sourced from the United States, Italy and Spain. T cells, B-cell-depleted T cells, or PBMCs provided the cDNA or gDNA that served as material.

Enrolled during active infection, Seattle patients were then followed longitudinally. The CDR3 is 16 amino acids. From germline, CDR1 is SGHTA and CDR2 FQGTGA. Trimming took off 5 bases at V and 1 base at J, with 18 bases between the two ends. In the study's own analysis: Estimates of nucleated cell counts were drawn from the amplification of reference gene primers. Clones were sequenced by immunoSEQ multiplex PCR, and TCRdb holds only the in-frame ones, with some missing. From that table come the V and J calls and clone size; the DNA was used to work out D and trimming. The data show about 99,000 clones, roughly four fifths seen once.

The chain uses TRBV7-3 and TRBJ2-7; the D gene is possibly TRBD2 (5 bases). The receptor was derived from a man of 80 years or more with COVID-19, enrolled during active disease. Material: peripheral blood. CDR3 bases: TGTGCCAGCAGCCTGCGGACGGGAAACCAATCCTACGAGCAGTACTTC. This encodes CASSLRTGNQSYEQYF. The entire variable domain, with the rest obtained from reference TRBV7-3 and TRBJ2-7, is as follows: GAGVSQTPSNKVTEKGKYVELRCDPISGHTALYWYRQSLGQGPEFLIYFQGTGAADDSGLPNDRFFAVRPEGSVSTLKIQRTERGDSAVYLCASSLRTGNQSYEQYFGPGTRLTVT.